One sample yielded the 26 T cell receptor beta chains listed below, sequenced in a study of T cells after posttransplantation cyclophosphamide (dated by TCRdb to 2016 to 2017). The library relied on the immunoSEQ multiplex PCR assay. TCRdb obtained this table from immuneACCESS and retained in-frame rearrangements with V and J assigned. These tables miss some clones; where compared with another copy, unresolved V genes account for less than half of the shortfall, and the remainder is unexplained. This sample comprises roughly 17,000 clones, 85% of them detected only once. The ten largest clonotypes hold about 29% of the sample. The control cohort consisted of roughly 11 patients who had myeloablative marrow transplants with methotrexate plus a calcineurin inhibitor and who were sampled 1 year after transplant. Sample: PBMCs, taken after allogeneic stem cell transplant with calcineurin inhibitor and methotrexate. These receptors all come from a young adult female patient who received an allogeneic stem cell transplant from an unrelated donor, was CMV-positive, and had acute and chronic GVHD. A transplant means some T cells may be of graft donor rather than patient origin.

CDR3 in amino acids: CASHRGYYEQYF. The CDR3 region has the DNA TGTGCCTCCCACAGGGGCTACTACGAGCAGTACTTC. V and J are TRBV30 and TRBJ2-7; 7 bases agree with TRBD1. CDR1 is GTSNPN, CDR2 SVGIG, per germline (reference sequence). The CDR3 sequence is 12 residues long. V shed 7 bases, J shed 3 bases, and the junction held 6 bases outside the gene matches.

This chain joins TRBV27 and TRBJ2-7, with D unclear. The V end lost 3 bases, the J end lost 7 bases, and 13 bases lay between the germline ends. CDR3 length: 13 residues. Looked up from germline, CDR1 is MNHEY and CDR2 is SMNVEV (reference sequence). In DNA, the CDR3 is TGTGCCAGCAGTTTTAGCCCGACCGGAGAGCAGTACTTC. Residues: CASSFSPTGEQYF.

The V and J genes are TRBV7-2 and TRBJ1-4; 7 positions match TRBD1. J was trimmed by 8 bases and V by 3 bases; bases with no gene match: 15. Germline V gives CDR1 SGHTA, CDR2 FQGNSA. The CDR3 totals 17 residues. The CDR3 region has the DNA TGTGCCAGCAGCTTCAGGATGGGAGCCAGGGGGGACGAAAAACTGTTTTTT. This translates into CASSFRMGARGDEKLFF. The variable domain in full, with the rest retrieved from reference TRBV7-2 and TRBJ1-4, is GAGVSQSPSNKVTEKGKDVELRCDPISGHTALYWYRQSLGQGLEFLIYFQGNSAPDKSGLPSDRFSAERTGGSVSTLTIQRTQQEDSAVYLCASSFRMGARGDEKLFFGSGTQLSVL.

This chain joins TRBV2 and TRBJ2-3; 8 positions agree with TRBD1. Germline CDR1 reads SNHLY; CDR2 reads FYNNEI. This CDR3 comprises 16 residues. The trim removed 7 bases at V and 5 bases at J, leaving 14 bases unmatched. CDR3 residues: CASIDHRTGLIDTQYF. Written as DNA, the CDR3 is TGTGCCAGCATCGATCATAGGACAGGGTTAATAGATACGCAGTATTTT.

This clone was seen only once. The chain combines TRBV9 with TRBJ1-5, with D unresolved. The germline V gene encodes CDR1 SGDLS and CDR2 YYNGEE. Trimming removed 1 base at V and 0 bases at J, with 2 bases between. The CDR3 extends over 13 amino acids. In DNA, the CDR3 is TGTGCCAGCAGCGTACATAGCAATCAGCCCCAGCATTTT. The encoded protein is CASSVHSNQPQHF.

The V call is TRBV30, the J call TRBJ1-1; D remains ambiguous. The CDR3 spans 10 residues. Germline loops: CDR1 GTSNPN, CDR2 SVGIG (reference sequence). The V gene lost 6 bases and the J gene lost 6 bases, with 8 bases spanning the gap. This CDR3 is CACNEAEAFF. The CDR3 DNA reads as TGTGCCTGCAATGAGGCTGAAGCTTTCTTT.

The gene calls are TRBV5-1 and TRBJ2-1; TRBD2 matches 10 bases. This CDR3 is 16 amino acids long. Trimming cost V 4 bases and J 6 bases; bases outside gene matches: 10. Germline V gene lookup returns CDR1 SGHRS and CDR2 YFSETQ. The CDR3 loop is CASSPYVAGGGNEQFF. CDR3 DNA sequence: TGCGCCAGCAGCCCCTATGTAGCGGGAGGTGGCAATGAGCAGTTCTTC.

This chain joins TRBV7-9 and TRBJ2-7; D is undetermined. CDR3 length equals 14 residues. V lost 1 base and J 1 base, leaving 8 bases between the germline ends. The germline V gene has CDR1 SEHNR and CDR2 FQNEAQ (reference sequence). CDR3 sequence: CASSLDDGSYEQYF. CDR3 bases: TGTGCCAGCAGCTTAGATGACGGGTCCTACGAGCAGTACTTC.

The chain carries TRBV2 and TRBJ2-3; 8 bases fit TRBD1. V dropped 6 bases and J dropped 0; count of bases not matched to a gene: 5. The germline CDR1 and CDR2 sequences are SNHLY and FYNNEI. The CDR3 is made up of 15 amino acids. CDR3 DNA sequence: TGTGCCAGCAGGGCCTGGACAGGGAGCACAGATACGCAGTATTTT. It translates to CASRAWTGSTDTQYF.

The chain couples TRBV29-1 to TRBJ2-7, with 9 bases identical to TRBD2. The CDR3 runs to 13 residues. Germline V gene data show CDR1 as SQVTM and CDR2 as ANQGSEA. The junction had 6 bases not matched to a gene; V was cut back by 4 bases and J by 5 bases. The CDR3 here is CSVGASGIHEQYF. Here the CDR3 DNA reads TGCAGCGTTGGGGCTAGCGGGATCCACGAGCAGTACTTC.

This sequence joins TRBV6-5 and TRBJ2-3; the D gene is possibly TRBD2 (6 bases). With 4 bases removed from V and 0 bases from J, the gap between germline ends came to 14 bases. The CDR3 runs 16 residues. Germline CDR1 MNHEY, CDR2 SVGAGI. The DNA for the CDR3 is TGTGCCAGCAGTTTACTAGCAGCTCTTAGCACAGATACGCAGTATTTT. This gives the protein CASSLLAALSTDTQYF.

The genes are TRBV29-1 and TRBJ1-2; D not certain. Trimming removed 2 bases at V and 0 bases at J, with 10 bases between. The germline gives CDR1 SQVTM, CDR2 ANQGSEA. The CDR3 sequence is 14 residues long. The CDR3 DNA is TGCAGCGTTGAATTGGCGGGTGCTAACTATGGCTACACCTTC. This gives the protein CSVELAGANYGYTF.

V gene TRBV19 combines with J gene TRBJ2-7; 11 bases line up with TRBD1. From germline, CDR1 is LNHDA and CDR2 SQIVND (reference sequence). V was pared by 7 bases and J by 3 bases, with 2 bases of the junction left unmatched. The CDR3 extends over 13 amino acids. This CDR3 reads CASTGTGGYEQYF. The CDR3 region has the DNA TGTGCCAGTACCGGGACAGGGGGCTACGAGCAGTACTTC. The whole variable domain, remainder taken from reference TRBV19 and TRBJ2-7, is DGGITQSPKYLFRKEGQNVTLSCEQNLNHDAMYWYRQDPGQGLRLIYYSQIVNDFQKGDIAEGYSVSREKKESFPLTVTSAQKNPTAFYLCASTGTGGYEQYFGPGTRLTVT.

The J gene is TRBJ2-3, the V gene TRBV30, with TRBD2 matching 9 bases. V was pared by 5 bases and J by 4 bases, with 10 bases of the junction left unmatched. In germline, CDR1 is GTSNPN, CDR2 SVGIG (reference sequence). This CDR3 has 15 residues. Written as DNA, the CDR3 is TGTGCCTGGGGGGTAGGGCGGGAGGGCCCAGATACGCAGTATTTT. This translates into CAWGVGREGPDTQYF.

In regard to this clone: This specimen includes other DNA sequences encoding the same CDR3. The V gene is TRBV11-2, the J gene TRBJ2-7; D unresolved. Germline assignment: CDR1 SGHAT and CDR2 FQNNGV. Trimming took 1 base from V and 2 from J, leaving 9 bases between them. The CDR3 spans 14 residues. This CDR3 is CASSLGASPYEQYF. CDR3 sequence (DNA): TGTGCCAGCAGCTTAGGGGCCAGTCCCTACGAGCAGTACTTC. Full variable domain (outside the CDR3, taken from reference TRBV11-2 and TRBJ2-7): EAGVAQSPRYKIIEKRQSVAFWCNPISGHATLYWYQQILGQGPKLLIQFQNNGVVDDSQLPKDRFSAERLKGVDSTLKIQPAKLEDSAVYLCASSLGASPYEQYFGPGTRLTVT.

The rearrangement joins TRBV5-6 to TRBJ2-7, with TRBD1 matching over 7 bases. Germline assignment: CDR1 SGHDT and CDR2 YYEEEE. The CDR3 loop spans 17 amino acids. Germline trimming cut 4 bases from V and 6 bases from J; bases unmatched to any gene: 19. The CDR3 coding sequence is TGTGCCAGCAGCAGCACTATGACAGGGCTAGGGCTAGGCGAGCAGTACTTC. Translation gives CASSSTMTGLGLGEQYF.

This chain uses TRBV6-5 with TRBJ2-7; D unclear. Germline-derived CDR1 and CDR2 are MNHEY and SVGAGI. The V and J ends lost 5 bases and 1 base respectively, with 15 bases between them. CDR3 length: 15 amino acids. The CDR3 coding sequence is TGTGCCAGCAGTGTACGGGTATCCCCGTCCTACGAGCAGTACTTC. This translates into CASSVRVSPSYEQYF.

The chain is built from TRBV29-1 and TRBJ2-7; no clear D. Germline V gene data show CDR1 as SQVTM and CDR2 as ANQGSEA. Trimming took 4 bases from V and 6 from J, leaving 19 bases between them. This CDR3 has 14 residues. The CDR3 here is CSVGSGSGFSEQYF. The DNA for the CDR3 is TGCAGCGTTGGTTCTGGGTCGGGTTTTAGCGAGCAGTACTTC.

This chain links TRBV6-5 with TRBJ1-2; 9 nucleotides agree with TRBD1. The CDR3 extends over 13 amino acids. Germline V gene sequence: CDR1 MNHEY, CDR2 SVGAGI. J lost 7 bases, V lost 5 bases, and 5 bases had no gene match. The CDR3 nucleotides are TGTGCCAGCAGTGCTTACAGGGGGCTTGGCTACACCTTC. It codes for CASSAYRGLGYTF.

The chain is built from TRBV28 and TRBJ2-7; tentative D call: TRBD2 (6 bases). There are 14 residues in the CDR3. Trimming took 8 bases from V and 6 from J, leaving 20 bases between them. Germline values: CDR1 MDHEN, CDR2 SYDVKM. CDR3 in amino acids: CASSPGRGTREQYF. The DNA for the CDR3 is TGTGCCAGCTCACCCGGGCGCGGGACCCGCGAGCAGTACTTC.

The rearrangement uses TRBV12-5 and TRBJ2-3; D gene unclear. Germline CDR1 LGHNT, CDR2 FRNRAP. This CDR3 region has 14 residues. The V end was cut by 1 base, the J end by 2 bases, with 7 bases between. The CDR3 is CASGLGLNTDTQYF. CDR3 in DNA: TGTGCTAGTGGTTTGGGACTGAACACAGATACGCAGTATTTT.

V is TRBV28 and J is TRBJ1-2, with 9 bases fitting TRBD1. V trimming: 6 bases; J trimming: 5 bases; junction bases outside the gene matches: 10. The germline V gene has CDR1 MDHEN and CDR2 SYDVKM. This CDR3 is 15 amino acids long. The CDR3 coding sequence is TGTGCCAGCAGAGTTACCGGGACAGGGTCATATGGCTACACCTTC. This encodes CASRVTGTGSYGYTF.

The chain joins TRBV7-2 to TRBJ2-7; D might be TRBD1 (6 bases). The CDR3 contains 13 residues. Germline V gene sequence: CDR1 SGHTA, CDR2 FQGNSA. The ends were cut back, 1 base at V and 4 bases at J, with 8 bases in the middle. The CDR3 region has the DNA TGTGCCAGCAGCTTAGTCACAGGGTACGAGCAGTACTTC. Translation gives CASSLVTGYEQYF.

The chain uses TRBV5-1 and TRBJ2-3; 10 bases map to TRBD2. J was trimmed by 1 base and V by 4 bases; bases with no gene match: 9. The CDR3 extends over 17 amino acids. Looked up from germline, CDR1 is SGHRS and CDR2 is YFSETQ. As DNA, the CDR3 is TGCGCCAGCAGCCCCGGACTAGCGGCTTCGGGCACAGATACGCAGTATTTT. Translating gives CASSPGLAASGTDTQYF.

This chain connects TRBV2 to TRBJ2-7, with TRBD1 matching 8 bases. V gave up 8 bases and J gave up 2 bases; unmatched junction bases: 2. From germline, CDR1 is SNHLY and CDR2 FYNNEI. This CDR3 is built from 12 residues. The chain's CDR3 is CASGQGAYEQYF. DNA for the CDR3: TGTGCCAGCGGACAGGGCGCCTACGAGCAGTACTTC. Variable domain in full (rest from reference TRBV2 and TRBJ2-7): EPEVTQTPSHQVTQMGQEVILRCVPISNHLYFYWYRQILGQKVEFLVSFYNNEISEKSEIFDDQFSVERPDGSNFTLKIRSTKLEDSAMYFCASGQGAYEQYFGPGTRLTVT.

The CDR3 sequence is CASSSSRTSGRKGVETQYF. CDR3 in DNA: TGTGCCAGTAGTTCGTCCCGGACTAGCGGGAGAAAAGGCGTAGAGACCCAGTACTTC. V gene TRBV19 combines with J gene TRBJ2-5, with 13 bases identical to TRBD2. The CDR3 sequence is 19 residues long. Germline loops: CDR1 LNHDA, CDR2 SQIVND (reference sequence). V was clipped by 5 bases and J by 4 bases; unmatched bases: 16.